What follows describes a single TCR beta chain. What it binds is not known. TCRdb keeps only in-frame clones here, not all; method: immunoSEQ multiplex PCR. Found here are about 2.4 million clones, over 85% of them singletons; the top ten hold over 0.12%. These data belong to a study of shared clonotypes between healthy human individuals. Findings of the study overall: Incomplete sequencing of sorted subsets was indicated by rarefaction despite large depth.

This CDR3 comprises 14 residues. The germline V and J ends were trimmed by 3 bases and 8 bases, with 13 bases remaining between them. Germline loops: CDR1 SNHLY, CDR2 FYNNEI. Caucasian adults living in Nashville, Tennessee, provided all samples. The source of this sequence is a man between 18 and 35 years old in good health. The chain recombines TRBV2 with TRBJ2-2; D is possibly TRBD1 (6 bases). The sequenced sample was naive CD4+ T cells sorted from blood. Specified subset: CD45RA+ positively selected. The CDR3 nucleotides read TGTGCCAGCAGTGAGGACAGATTTCCGGGGGAGCTGTTTTTT. It codes for CASSEDRFPGELFF.